The T cell receptor beta chain under discussion was sequenced for a study of response to subunit inactivated influenza vaccine (dated by TCRdb to between 2018 and 2020). General notes on the study: The study used deep quantitative T cell receptor repertoire profiling to track responses to a trivalent subunit inactivated influenza vaccine.

General study outcomes and caveats: The authors suggested that each seasonal influenza vaccination may recruit only a limited number of new T cells.

The library was made by RT-PCR. The sequencer listed for this sample is Illumina HiSeq 2500. TCRdb reworked the public reads: Q25 trimming with fastp, MiXCR clone assembly, productive beta chains retained. Duplicate CDR3 protein sequences are folded into a single record with the most common DNA and genes. This sample is represented by hundreds of thousands of distinct CDR3 sequences; about 15% of them were singletons. The ten top clones hold approximately 7.6% of the sample. Details on this clonotype: Its antigen is currently not known. Base qualities were left out, and no much larger clone turns up one base away.

CDR1 and CDR2 were assigned from the germline V gene (reference sequence) as SEHNR and FQNEAQ. The junction carries 14 bases between V and J, which are trimmed by 5 bases and 4 bases respectively. The CDR3, cysteine through phenylalanine, is 14 amino acids long. Solely the CDR3 DNA is kept, with 42 bases framed from the first base. This chain joins TRBV7-9 to TRBJ1-1; 5 matching bases give a weak D call of TRBD1. The material sequenced was PBMCs from blood, taken about 14 days before vaccination. The sequence came from a man aged 50 to 59 who received an inactivated influenza vaccine. Donor details come from another sample of the same person, matched by shared clones. The CDR3 region reads CASSAQGGGTEAFF. The sequenced DNA: TGTGCCAGCAGCGCGCAGGGTGGAGGCACTGAAGCTTTCTTT.